This T cell receptor beta chain is drawn from a study of CD8 T cells in ankylosing spondylitis. Germline trimming cut 3 bases from V and 5 bases from J; bases unmatched to any gene: 9. The germline CDR1 and CDR2 sequences are LGHNA and YNFKEQ. This CDR3 has 15 amino acids. TCRdb re-derived calls from the 5' RACE reads in MiXCR, one entry per CDR3 protein. Of around 250,000 distinct CDR3 sequences in the sample, 15% to 20% were seen once. The chain couples TRBV4-2 to TRBJ2-7; TRBD2 matches at 8 bases. The TCR comes from a male donor with ankylosing spondylitis or in good health (not recorded which). Sequencing was done on a sample of blood, either unsorted or a sorted T cell fraction (not recorded which). As DNA, the CDR3 is TGTGCCAGCAGCCAGGGTTACGGACTAGCCCACGAGCAGTACTTC. It is translated as CASSQGYGLAHEQYF.